The 27 T cell receptor beta chains below come from one sample, sequenced in a study of cytomegalovirus exposure and HLA in healthy donors. The PCR contained 60 Vbeta and 13 Jbeta primers. Clones were read by immunoSEQ multiplex PCR, and TCRdb kept only the in-frame ones, dropping some. This table has about 150,000 clones, under 90% appearing once. The sample taken for sequencing was PBMCs. All receptors derive from a boy aged 2 to 10 in good health and CMV-seronegative.

This rearrangement joins TRBV5-4 to TRBJ1-4; TRBD1 aligns across 10 bases. Germline CDR1 and CDR2: SGHNT and YYREEE (reference sequence). With 4 bases clipped from V and 6 bases from J, the junction kept 6 bases outside the gene matches. The CDR3 runs to 15 residues. This CDR3 reads CASSRPGTGDEKLFF. The CDR3 DNA reads TGTGCCAGCAGCCGACCCGGGACAGGGGATGAAAAACTGTTTTTT.

The gene calls are TRBV4-1 and TRBJ1-1; TRBD1 matches 9 bases. The CDR3 loop spans 15 amino acids. Per germline, CDR1 MGHRA and CDR2 YSYEKL. The V gene end was trimmed by 3 bases and the J gene end by 5 bases; junction bases not matched to a gene: 7. The CDR3 spells CASSQLQGADTEAFF. CDR3 nucleotides: TGCGCCAGCAGCCAGTTACAGGGGGCGGATACTGAAGCTTTCTTT.

This sequence joins TRBV7-9 and TRBJ2-3, with TRBD2 matching over 7 bases. Trimming took 5 bases from V and 2 from J; bases not matched to a gene: 7. The CDR3 length is 15 residues. CDR1 is SEHNR, CDR2 FQNEAQ, per germline (reference sequence). The CDR3 loop is CASSRGDSITDTQYF. The DNA for the CDR3 is TGTGCCAGCAGCCGGGGGGACTCAATCACAGATACGCAGTATTTT.

The chain has TRBV28 and TRBJ1-5; D remains ambiguous. V lost 1 base to trimming and J lost 3 bases, with 10 bases between them. The CDR3 covers 15 residues. Germline V gene data show CDR1 as MDHEN and CDR2 as SYDVKM. CDR3 bases: TGTGCCAGCAGTTTATTGGAGGGCTCCAATCAGCCCCAGCATTTT. The encoded protein is CASSLLEGSNQPQHF.

The rearrangement uses TRBV7-2 and TRBJ2-5, with 11 bases fitting TRBD1. Germline-derived CDR1 and CDR2 are SGHTA and FQGNSA. The CDR3 extends over 16 amino acids. Unmatched junction bases numbered 6, after V lost 2 bases and J lost 4 bases. DNA for the CDR3: TGTGCCAGCAGCTTACGGACAGGGGGCAGTGCAGAGACCCAGTACTTC. Encoded protein: CASSLRTGGSAETQYF.

This clone has a single count. The V gene is TRBV5-4, the J gene TRBJ2-7; D is possibly TRBD1 (6 bases). The CDR3 contains 16 residues. Germline V gene lookup returns CDR1 SGHNT and CDR2 YYREEE (reference sequence). With 2 bases removed from V and 1 base from J, the gap between germline ends came to 16 bases. CDR3 in DNA: TGTGCCAGCAGCTTCTCGGGACAAGGGGGTTCCTACGAGCAGTACTTC. The encoded protein is CASSFSGQGGSYEQYF.

This chain uses TRBV5-1 with TRBJ1-1; 12 bases agree with TRBD1. Per the germline V gene, CDR1 is SGHRS and CDR2 is YFSETQ. The V segment lost 0 bases and the J segment 5 bases; nucleotides outside the gene matches: 11. The CDR3 length is 18 residues. The CDR3 DNA is TGCGCCAGCAGCTTGGCGCGGGGACAGGGGGCCGGGAAGACTGAAGCTTTCTTT. It yields the protein CASSLARGQGAGKTEAFF. Full variable domain (remainder filled in from reference TRBV5-1 and TRBJ1-1): KAGVTQTPRYLIKTRGQQVTLSCSPISGHRSVSWYQQTPGQGLQFLFEYFSETQRNKGNFPGRFSGRQFSNSRSEMNVSTLELGDSALYLCASSLARGQGAGKTEAFFGQGTRLTVV.

V usage is TRBV18 and J usage is TRBJ2-2, with a weak D call TRBD2 (6 bases). Germline V lookup: CDR1 KGHSH, CDR2 LQKENI. CDR3 size: 15 residues. Between the trimmed V and J ends, which lost 4 bases and 4 bases, there was a span of 13 bases. The CDR3 coding sequence is TGTGCCAGCTCACGGAGAGGCGGGGCCACCGGGGAGCTGTTTTTT. As protein: CASSRRGGATGELFF. The complete variable domain, with remaining parts taken from reference TRBV18 and TRBJ2-2, reads NAGVMQNPRHLVRRRGQEARLRCSPMKGHSHVYWYRQLPEEGLKFMVYLQKENIIDESGMPKERFSAEFPKEGPSILRIQQVVRGDSAAYFCASSRRGGATGELFFGEGSRLTVL.

V gene TRBV10-3 combines with J gene TRBJ2-3, with D perhaps matching TRBD2 (7 bases). V shed 10 bases and J shed 6 bases, with 20 bases lying between them. Germline V gene sequence: CDR1 ENHRY, CDR2 SYGVKD. This CDR3 has 14 amino acids. CDR3 nucleotides: TGTGCCACACGTAGGGGGGAGGGCCCCGATACGCAGTATTTT. Translated: CATRRGEGPDTQYF.

This chain connects TRBV7-9 to TRBJ2-5; 11 bases map to TRBD2. V was pared by 8 bases and J by 2 bases, with 13 bases of the junction left unmatched. Germline V gene data show CDR1 as SEHNR and CDR2 as FQNEAQ (reference sequence). The CDR3 sequence is 17 residues long. The CDR3 reads CASGSSRLAGGQETQYF. The CDR3 coding sequence is TGTGCCAGCGGAAGCTCTAGGCTAGCGGGGGGACAAGAGACCCAGTACTTC.

DNA for the CDR3: TGTGCCAGTAGTACGAGCGGGACCAGTAATGAGCAGTTCTTC. It is translated as CASSTSGTSNEQFF. V gene TRBV19 combines with J gene TRBJ2-1; 7 nucleotides line up with TRBD2. CDR1 LNHDA and CDR2 SQIVND come from the germline V gene (reference sequence). The CDR3 spans 14 residues. Losses at the gene ends were 4 bases for V and 7 bases for J; bases not matched to a gene: 7.

The J gene is TRBJ2-7, the V gene TRBV7-9; 14 nucleotides match TRBD2. This CDR3 is built from 16 residues. The V segment lost 5 bases and the J segment 6 bases; nucleotides outside the gene matches: 9. CDR1 and CDR2 from the germline V gene are SEHNR and FQNEAQ (reference sequence). CDR3 DNA: TGTGCCAGCAGCGATGAGACTAGCGGGAGGGCCGGCGAGCAGTACTTC. This encodes CASSDETSGRAGEQYF.

The gene calls are TRBV28 and TRBJ1-5; tentatively, D is TRBD1 (5 bases). The CDR3 length is 15 residues. Germline V gives CDR1 MDHEN, CDR2 SYDVKM. V gave up 3 bases and J gave up 7 bases, with 16 bases separating them. Here the CDR3 reads CASSFFQGPGQPQHF. The DNA of the CDR3 is TGTGCCAGCAGTTTCTTTCAGGGTCCCGGACAGCCCCAGCATTTT.

This clone was detected only once. The chain couples TRBV6-1 to TRBJ2-5; 8 nucleotides agree with TRBD2. The assigned J gene may be wrong: the sequence end matches TRBJ2-7 better. This CDR3 spans 16 amino acids. The V gene's germline CDR1 is MNHNS and CDR2 SASEGT. The CDR3 DNA reads TGTGCCAGCAGTGAACGGGGGGGAGACGCTTTCTACGAGCAGTACTTC. It translates to CASSERGGDAFYEQYF.

V gene TRBV7-9 combines with J gene TRBJ2-7, with a tentative D call TRBD2 (5 bases). Germline lookup yields CDR1 SEHNR and CDR2 FQNEAQ (reference sequence). The CDR3 is 16 residues long. V gave up 3 bases and J gave up 4 bases, with 19 bases separating them. The CDR3, as DNA: TGTGCCAGCAGCTTCCCCCGGGCTAGTGGGGAGTACGAGCAGTACTTC. Translation gives CASSFPRASGEYEQYF. The entire variable domain, with the rest obtained from reference TRBV7-9 and TRBJ2-7, is as follows: DTGVSQNPRHKITKRGQNVTFRCDPISEHNRLYWYRQTLGQGPEFLTYFQNEAQLEKSRLLSDRFSAERPKGSFSTLEIQRTEQGDSAMYLCASSFPRASGEYEQYFGPGTRLTVT.

This chain joins TRBV7-2 and TRBJ2-6; the D gene is possibly TRBD1 (5 bases). This CDR3 spans 16 amino acids. The germline V gene has CDR1 SGHTA and CDR2 FQGNSA. V was cut by 2 bases and J by 1 base, with 9 bases left in between. CDR3 sequence: CASSLWAGSGANVLTF. The DNA for the CDR3 is TGTGCCAGCAGCTTATGGGCAGGGTCTGGGGCCAACGTCCTGACTTTC.

The CDR3 reads CASSSGTSGNTIYF. The CDR3 region has the DNA TGCGCCAGCAGCTCCGGGACATCTGGAAACACCATATATTTT. The V call is TRBV5-1, the J call TRBJ1-3, with a tentative D call TRBD1 (6 bases). In germline, CDR1 is SGHRS, CDR2 YFSETQ. Trimming took 3 bases from V and 1 from J, leaving 8 bases between them. This CDR3 spans 14 amino acids. Based on the CDR3 plus reference TRBV5-1 and TRBJ1-3, the full variable domain is KAGVTQTPRYLIKTRGQQVTLSCSPISGHRSVSWYQQTPGQGLQFLFEYFSETQRNKGNFPGRFSGRQFSNSRSEMNVSTLELGDSALYLCASSSGTSGNTIYFGEGSWLTVV.

The genes are TRBV5-4 and TRBJ2-1, with unresolved D. CDR3 size: 13 residues. Trimming removed 4 bases from V and 7 bases from J, with 12 bases in between. Germline-derived CDR1 and CDR2 are SGHNT and YYREEE (reference sequence). This CDR3 reads CASSLSLMNEQFF. The CDR3 DNA is TGTGCCAGCAGCCTTAGCCTTATGAATGAGCAGTTCTTC.

The count of this clone is one. CDR3 residues: CASSPYPGTSGRARTGELFF. CDR3 nucleotide sequence: TGCGCCAGCAGCCCTTACCCAGGGACTAGCGGGAGGGCTAGGACCGGGGAGCTGTTTTTT. The V and J genes are TRBV4-1 and TRBJ2-2; 16 bases align to TRBD2. The length of the CDR3 is 20 residues. J lost 5 bases, V lost 4 bases, and 13 bases had no gene match. In germline, CDR1 is MGHRA, CDR2 YSYEKL.

This clone was counted a single time. This chain joins TRBV28 and TRBJ1-5, with D possibly being TRBD1 (5 bases). CDR3 length equals 16 residues. CDR1 is MDHEN and CDR2 is SYDVKM in the germline V gene. The V end was cut by 6 bases, the J end by 1 base, with 16 bases between. The CDR3 protein is CASSPPRVLSNQPQHF. As DNA, the CDR3 is TGTGCCAGCAGCCCCCCCAGGGTTTTAAGCAATCAGCCCCAGCATTTT.

V gene TRBV12-5 combines with J gene TRBJ1-2; no reliable D call. The V end lost 8 bases, the J end lost 6 bases, and 25 bases lay between the germline ends. From germline, CDR1 is LGHNT and CDR2 FRNRAP. CDR3 size: 16 residues. CDR3 sequence (DNA): TGTGCTAGTTGTTGTGGGGTTGAGGCGGGTACCAATGGCTACACCTTC. This gives the protein CASCCGVEAGTNGYTF.

This clone was counted between two and nine times. The genes are TRBV18 and TRBJ2-7; D is uncertain. There are 13 residues in the CDR3. Trimming took off 1 base at V and 2 bases at J, with 6 bases between the two ends. CDR1 and CDR2 (germline): KGHSH, LQKENI. CDR3 amino acids: CASSPQSTYEQYF. The CDR3 DNA follows: TGTGCCAGCTCACCACAGAGTACCTACGAGCAGTACTTC.

The chain links TRBV30 to TRBJ2-5; 7 nucleotides align to TRBD2. The DNA end is more similar to TRBJ2-7, so the J call may be wrong. Germline CDR1 is GTSNPN and CDR2 is SVGIG (reference sequence). The CDR3 is 17 amino acids. CDR3 DNA: TGTGCCTGGAGTGTATATAGTGGGGGGGTACTAAACTACGAGCAGTACTTC. Amino acid sequence: CAWSVYSGGVLNYEQYF.

The chain carries TRBV19 and TRBJ1-1; 7 positions match TRBD1. Trimming at V came to 5 bases and at J to 6 bases, leaving 12 bases not matched to a gene. The germline V gene encodes CDR1 LNHDA and CDR2 SQIVND (reference sequence). The CDR3 spans 15 residues. In DNA, the CDR3 is TGTGCCAGTAGTTCCCAGGGGGAGATGTCACCTGAAGCTTTCTTT. The encoded protein is CASSSQGEMSPEAFF.

This CDR3 is CASSFDGIYEQYF. CDR3 coding DNA: TGTGCCAGCAGTTTCGACGGGATCTACGAGCAGTACTTC. V and J are TRBV6-5 and TRBJ2-7, with D tentatively TRBD2 (5 bases). The CDR3 totals 13 residues. With 4 bases removed from V and 3 bases from J, the gap between germline ends came to 10 bases. Germline V gives CDR1 MNHEY, CDR2 SVGAGI.

This clone was counted a few times. The CDR3 nucleotides are TGTGCCAGACAGGGACAACTGAACACTGAAGCTTTCTTT. This encodes CARQGQLNTEAFF. The chain recombines TRBV2 with TRBJ1-1, with D possibly matching TRBD1 (6 bases). V lost 9 bases and J 0 bases, leaving 11 bases between the germline ends. CDR1 is SNHLY and CDR2 is FYNNEI in the germline V gene. The CDR3 consists of 13 residues.

This clone has only one observation. The chain carries TRBV5-1 and TRBJ2-2; D is undetermined. The germline gives CDR1 SGHRS, CDR2 YFSETQ. The CDR3 loop spans 14 amino acids. V was clipped by 0 bases and J by 5 bases, with 8 bases between them. CDR3 in amino acids: CASSLAVGTGELFF. DNA of the CDR3: TGCGCCAGCAGCTTGGCCGTCGGGACCGGGGAGCTGTTTTTT.